This T cell receptor beta chain is from a study of Tregs in tolerant kidney transplant recipients. Study-wide findings and caveats: For some patients, primers changed over time, blocking nucleotide-level comparison. Validation in larger populations is needed because few patients were studied. Activated donor B cell expansion appeared to reveal the most relevant donor-specific TCRbeta repertoire.

To note about this clone: Its cognate antigen is unknown.

The CDR3 is made up of 13 amino acids. CDR1 and CDR2 from the germline V gene are SGHDT and YYEEEE. V dropped 5 bases and J dropped 0 bases, with 8 bases sitting between them. Here immunoSEQ multiplex PCR was the method, and the copy in TCRdb shows in-frame clones only, minus some. Altogether about 94,000 clones are present, over 85% being singletons, with the ten largest covering 0.46%. The sample consisted of CD4+ T cells from blood, taken before the transplant. The sequence was obtained from a human donor who received a combined kidney and bone marrow transplant. This chain links TRBV5-6 with TRBJ1-1; D is ambiguous. The CDR3 coding sequence is TGTGCCAGCAGGAAACAGATGAACACTGAAGCTTTCTTT. Protein sequence: CASRKQMNTEAFF.